This is a list of T cell receptor beta chains from one sample in a study of cytomegalovirus exposure and HLA in healthy donors. Only in-frame clones appear in the TCRdb table, and some are missing; sequencing was by immunoSEQ multiplex PCR. Of about 130,000 clones in the sample, approximately 91% were seen once. The sample comprised PBMCs. These TCRs come from a woman younger than 35 in good health and CMV-seronegative. Both conserved end residues are part of each CDR3. The order of the fields is D gene, CDR3 length, clone size, J gene, V gene, CDR3 protein, CDR3 DNA. D genes are given only for firm matches. Only some rows state a clone size, as once, few, many or a class for expanded clones.

d_call: .
cdr3_length: 15
clone_size: .
j_call: TRBJ2-7
v_call: TRBV11-2
cdr3_aa: CASSHAFRGYYEQYF
cdr3_nt: TGTGCCAGCAGCCACGCGTTTAGAGGGTACTACGAGCAGTACTTC

d_call: TRBD1
cdr3_length: 16
clone_size: .
j_call: TRBJ2-5
v_call: TRBV5-1
cdr3_aa: CASSPSGQLPQETQYF
cdr3_nt: TGCGCCAGCAGCCCGTCGGGACAGCTCCCGCAGGAGACCCAGTACTTC

d_call: .
cdr3_length: 14
clone_size: .
j_call: TRBJ2-5
v_call: TRBV6-1
cdr3_aa: CASSGGPHQETQYF
cdr3_nt: TGTGCCAGCAGTGGTGGGCCACACCAAGAGACCCAGTACTTC

d_call: .
cdr3_length: 14
clone_size: .
j_call: TRBJ2-5
v_call: TRBV27
cdr3_aa: CASSPAGVSETQYF
cdr3_nt: TGTGCCAGCAGTCCAGCCGGGGTATCAGAGACCCAGTACTTC

d_call: TRBD1
cdr3_length: 15
clone_size: .
j_call: TRBJ2-7
v_call: TRBV7-9
cdr3_aa: CASSRGQGAQDEQYF
cdr3_nt: TGTGCCAGCAGCCGTGGACAGGGGGCGCAAGACGAGCAGTACTTC

d_call: TRBD2
cdr3_length: 15
clone_size: .
j_call: TRBJ2-2
v_call: TRBV6-4
cdr3_aa: CASRELAGVTGELFF
cdr3_nt: TGTGCCAGCAGAGAACTAGCGGGAGTAACCGGGGAGCTGTTTTTT

d_call: TRBD1
cdr3_length: 14
clone_size: .
j_call: TRBJ1-4
v_call: TRBV7-9
cdr3_aa: CASSYDRVGEKLFF
cdr3_nt: TGTGCCAGCAGCTACGACAGGGTAGGCGAAAAACTGTTTTTT

d_call: TRBD2
cdr3_length: 16
clone_size: .
j_call: TRBJ2-3
v_call: TRBV5-1
cdr3_aa: CASSSSGRAHTDTQYF
cdr3_nt: TGCGCCAGCAGCTCTAGCGGGAGGGCCCACACAGATACGCAGTATTTT

d_call: .
cdr3_length: 15
clone_size: .
j_call: TRBJ1-2
v_call: TRBV27
cdr3_aa: CASSFSGTPALGYTF
cdr3_nt: TGTGCCAGCAGTTTTTCCGGGACACCGGCACTCGGCTACACCTTC

d_call: .
cdr3_length: 16
clone_size: .
j_call: TRBJ2-3
v_call: TRBV2
cdr3_aa: CASSESAASGTDTQYF
cdr3_nt: TGTGCCAGCAGTGAGTCGGCTGCTAGCGGCACAGATACGCAGTATTTT

d_call: .
cdr3_length: 15
clone_size: .
j_call: TRBJ2-5
v_call: TRBV5-5
cdr3_aa: CASSLFGTPLETQYF
cdr3_nt: TGTGCCAGCAGCTTGTTCGGGACTCCTCTGGAGACCCAGTACTTC

d_call: TRBD1
cdr3_length: 14
clone_size: .
j_call: TRBJ1-2
v_call: TRBV27
cdr3_aa: CASKMTGGAVGYTF
cdr3_nt: TGTGCCAGCAAAATGACAGGGGGCGCGGTTGGCTACACCTTC

d_call: TRBD2
cdr3_length: 18
clone_size: .
j_call: TRBJ2-3
v_call: TRBV7-2
cdr3_aa: CASSLWGTSGRVTDTQYF
cdr3_nt: TGTGCCAGCAGCTTATGGGGGACTAGCGGGAGGGTGACAGATACGCAGTATTTT

d_call: .
cdr3_length: 13
clone_size: .
j_call: TRBJ1-4
v_call: TRBV15
cdr3_aa: CATRNPPIGKLFF
cdr3_nt: TGTGCCACCAGAAACCCACCGATCGGAAAACTGTTTTTT

d_call: .
cdr3_length: 14
clone_size: .
j_call: TRBJ1-4
v_call: TRBV28
cdr3_aa: CASSMEDGREKLFF
cdr3_nt: TGTGCCAGCAGTATGGAGGACGGTCGGGAAAAACTGTTTTTT

d_call: .
cdr3_length: 13
clone_size: once
j_call: TRBJ2-3
v_call: TRBV30
cdr3_aa: CAWRIASTDTQYF
cdr3_nt: TGTGCCTGGCGGATAGCTAGCACAGATACGCAGTATTTT

d_call: .
cdr3_length: 14
clone_size: .
j_call: TRBJ2-5
v_call: TRBV2
cdr3_aa: CASSEWENSETQYF
cdr3_nt: TGTGCCAGCAGTGAATGGGAGAACTCGGAGACCCAGTACTTC

d_call: TRBD1
cdr3_length: 15
clone_size: once
j_call: TRBJ1-2
v_call: TRBV7-2
cdr3_aa: CASSLALGTGYGYTF
cdr3_nt: TGTGCCAGCAGCTTAGCGTTAGGGACAGGGTATGGCTACACCTTC